This is a list of T cell receptor beta chains from one sample in a study of CD8+ T cells in alopecia areata. The repertoire was sequenced with immunoSEQ multiplex PCR; TCRdb's copy has only in-frame clones and lacks some. This sample has 3,500 to 5,000 clones, with under 70% found just once. Sequenced: skin. All receptors come from a human donor in good health. The CDR3 runs from the conserved cysteine through the conserved F or W. Each record gives: CDR3 protein, CDR3 DNA, clone size, CDR3 length, V gene, J gene, D gene. The D gene is left open where the match is weak. Clone size is shown for a subset of rows, as once, few, many or a class of expanded clone.

cdr3_aa: CASRTGTQPQHF
cdr3_nt: TGTGCCAGCAGGACAGGGACTCAGCCCCAGCATTTT
clone_size: -
cdr3_length: 12
v_call: TRBV6-1
j_call: TRBJ1-5
d_call: TRBD1

cdr3_aa: CASSLKGPATDTQYF
cdr3_nt: TGTGCCAGCAGCTTAAAAGGTCCAGCCACAGATACGCAGTATTTT
clone_size: -
cdr3_length: 15
v_call: TRBV13
j_call: TRBJ2-3
d_call: -

cdr3_aa: CSVGTLAGGPNEQFF
cdr3_nt: TGCAGCGTCGGCACACTAGCGGGAGGGCCTAATGAGCAGTTCTTC
clone_size: -
cdr3_length: 15
v_call: TRBV29-1
j_call: TRBJ2-1
d_call: TRBD2

cdr3_aa: CASSRAGGRQETQYF
cdr3_nt: TGCGCCAGCAGCCGAGCGGGAGGCCGCCAAGAGACCCAGTACTTC
clone_size: -
cdr3_length: 15
v_call: TRBV4-1
j_call: TRBJ2-5
d_call: TRBD2

cdr3_aa: CASSQDGTNGSYEQYF
cdr3_nt: TGTGCCAGCAGCCAAGATGGGACTAACGGCTCCTACGAGCAGTACTTC
clone_size: -
cdr3_length: 16
v_call: TRBV4-2
j_call: TRBJ2-7
d_call: TRBD2

cdr3_aa: CATSGDRQEAFF
cdr3_nt: TGTGCCACCTCGGGAGACCGCCAAGAAGCTTTCTTT
clone_size: once
cdr3_length: 12
v_call: TRBV25-1
j_call: TRBJ1-1
d_call: -

cdr3_aa: CASRIRGLNEQFF
cdr3_nt: TGTGCCAGCAGAATTAGGGGCCTCAATGAGCAGTTCTTC
clone_size: -
cdr3_length: 13
v_call: TRBV6-6
j_call: TRBJ2-1
d_call: -

cdr3_aa: CASSLWDSSNTEAFF
cdr3_nt: TGTGCCAGCAGCTTGTGGGACAGCTCGAACACTGAAGCTTTCTTT
clone_size: few
cdr3_length: 15
v_call: TRBV5-5
j_call: TRBJ1-1
d_call: TRBD1

cdr3_aa: CASADRTGNTIYF
cdr3_nt: TGTGCCAGCGCGGACAGGACTGGAAACACCATATATTTT
clone_size: large
cdr3_length: 13
v_call: TRBV18
j_call: TRBJ1-3
d_call: TRBD1

cdr3_aa: CASSAQGFSTGELFF
cdr3_nt: TGTGCCAGCAGCGCTCAGGGGTTTAGCACCGGGGAGCTGTTTTTT
clone_size: -
cdr3_length: 15
v_call: TRBV7-8
j_call: TRBJ2-2
d_call: -

cdr3_aa: CASSSYDSSGANVLTF
cdr3_nt: TGTGCCAGCAGTTCGTACGACAGCTCTGGGGCCAACGTCCTGACTTTC
clone_size: -
cdr3_length: 16
v_call: TRBV27
j_call: TRBJ2-6
d_call: -

cdr3_aa: CASSQEGGGNTEAFF
cdr3_nt: TGTGCCAGCAGCCAAGAGGGGGGAGGTAATACTGAAGCTTTCTTT
clone_size: -
cdr3_length: 15
v_call: TRBV4-2
j_call: TRBJ1-1
d_call: -

cdr3_aa: CASSLLTSEQYF
cdr3_nt: TGTGCCAGCAGTCTCCTTACAAGCGAGCAGTACTTC
clone_size: few
cdr3_length: 12
v_call: TRBV28
j_call: TRBJ2-7
d_call: -

cdr3_aa: CSVRAGGETQYF
cdr3_nt: TGCAGCGTTAGAGCGGGAGGAGAGACCCAGTACTTC
clone_size: -
cdr3_length: 12
v_call: TRBV29-1
j_call: TRBJ2-5
d_call: TRBD2

cdr3_aa: CASSKVYRALYEQYF
cdr3_nt: TGTGCCAGCAGCAAAGTGTATAGGGCCCTCTACGAGCAGTACTTC
clone_size: -
cdr3_length: 15
v_call: TRBV21-1
j_call: TRBJ2-7
d_call: -

cdr3_aa: CASFRQMGQPQHF
cdr3_nt: TGTGCCAGCTTCCGACAAATGGGACAGCCCCAGCATTTT
clone_size: -
cdr3_length: 13
v_call: TRBV18
j_call: TRBJ1-5
d_call: -

cdr3_aa: CASLSETGGYTF
cdr3_nt: TGTGCCAGTCTTTCGGAGACAGGTGGCTACACCTTC
clone_size: -
cdr3_length: 12
v_call: TRBV6-5
j_call: TRBJ1-2
d_call: -

cdr3_aa: CASSRNLVGREQYF
cdr3_nt: TGTGCCAGCAGCCGGAATCTAGTGGGGCGCGAGCAGTACTTC
clone_size: -
cdr3_length: 14
v_call: TRBV14
j_call: TRBJ2-7
d_call: -

cdr3_aa: CASSMDRARLLGGYGYTF
cdr3_nt: TGCGCCAGCAGCATGGACAGGGCTCGGCTTTTGGGTGGCTATGGCTACACCTTC
clone_size: -
cdr3_length: 18
v_call: TRBV5-1
j_call: TRBJ1-2
d_call: TRBD1

cdr3_aa: CAWTIAGIDSYEQYF
cdr3_nt: TGTGCCTGGACTATAGCGGGCATCGATTCCTACGAGCAGTACTTC
clone_size: -
cdr3_length: 15
v_call: TRBV30
j_call: TRBJ2-7
d_call: TRBD2

cdr3_aa: CVSSPGGRETQYF
cdr3_nt: TGTGTCAGCAGCCCCGGGGGGAGAGAGACCCAGTACTTC
clone_size: -
cdr3_length: 13
v_call: TRBV7-9
j_call: TRBJ2-5
d_call: TRBD2

cdr3_aa: CASSPRWRASYEQYF
cdr3_nt: TGTGCCAGCAGTCCACGTTGGAGGGCGAGCTACGAGCAGTACTTC
clone_size: -
cdr3_length: 15
v_call: TRBV27
j_call: TRBJ2-7
d_call: -

cdr3_aa: CSVVFRDRANYEQYF
cdr3_nt: TGCAGCGTTGTTTTCCGGGACAGGGCAAACTACGAGCAGTACTTC
clone_size: -
cdr3_length: 15
v_call: TRBV29-1
j_call: TRBJ2-7
d_call: TRBD1

cdr3_aa: CASSPQYTGELFF
cdr3_nt: TGTGCCAGCAGCCCACAGTATACCGGGGAGCTGTTTTTT
clone_size: -
cdr3_length: 13
v_call: TRBV14
j_call: TRBJ2-2
d_call: -

cdr3_aa: CAISEQGGFNTEAFF
cdr3_nt: TGTGCCATCAGTGAGCAGGGGGGCTTTAACACTGAAGCTTTCTTT
clone_size: -
cdr3_length: 15
v_call: TRBV10-3
j_call: TRBJ1-1
d_call: TRBD1

cdr3_aa: CASLGAGGYGETQYF
cdr3_nt: TGTGCCAGCCTCGGAGCGGGAGGCTATGGGGAGACCCAGTACTTC
clone_size: -
cdr3_length: 15
v_call: TRBV2
j_call: TRBJ2-5
d_call: TRBD2

cdr3_aa: CASSPSSWGDRNTEAFF
cdr3_nt: TGTGCCAGCAGCCCCTCATCCTGGGGGGACCGGAACACTGAAGCTTTCTTT
clone_size: -
cdr3_length: 17
v_call: TRBV11-3
j_call: TRBJ1-1
d_call: -

cdr3_aa: CASSPGDRGEKLFF
cdr3_nt: TGTGCCAGCAGCCCGGGGGACAGGGGTGAAAAACTGTTTTTT
clone_size: -
cdr3_length: 14
v_call: TRBV5-4
j_call: TRBJ1-4
d_call: TRBD1

cdr3_aa: CASSEGEGGNEQFF
cdr3_nt: TGTGCCAGCAGTGAAGGGGAGGGGGGCAATGAGCAGTTCTTC
clone_size: -
cdr3_length: 14
v_call: TRBV6-4
j_call: TRBJ2-1
d_call: -

cdr3_aa: CASSYQGLGDTQYF
cdr3_nt: TGTGCCAGCAGTTATCAGGGGCTGGGGGATACGCAGTATTTT
clone_size: -
cdr3_length: 14
v_call: TRBV6-5
j_call: TRBJ2-3
d_call: -

cdr3_aa: CASSVPGQGRGYGYTF
cdr3_nt: TGTGCCAGTAGCGTCCCGGGACAGGGAAGGGGCTATGGCTACACCTTC
clone_size: -
cdr3_length: 16
v_call: TRBV19
j_call: TRBJ1-2
d_call: TRBD1

cdr3_aa: CATSRGQAGGYEQYF
cdr3_nt: TGTGCCACCAGCAGAGGCCAAGCGGGAGGGTACGAGCAGTACTTC
clone_size: -
cdr3_length: 15
v_call: TRBV15
j_call: TRBJ2-7
d_call: TRBD2

cdr3_aa: CASSLTGPYNEQFF
cdr3_nt: TGTGCCAGCAGCTTAACGGGGCCCTACAATGAGCAGTTCTTC
clone_size: -
cdr3_length: 14
v_call: TRBV11-3
j_call: TRBJ2-1
d_call: -

cdr3_aa: CASSSDSLATGELFF
cdr3_nt: TGTGCCAGCAGCTCGGATTCGCTTGCCACCGGGGAGCTGTTTTTT
clone_size: few
cdr3_length: 15
v_call: TRBV7-9
j_call: TRBJ2-2
d_call: -

cdr3_aa: CASSQRTSQPTDTQYF
cdr3_nt: TGTGCCAGCAGCCAAAGGACTAGCCAACCCACAGATACGCAGTATTTT
clone_size: few
cdr3_length: 16
v_call: TRBV4-2
j_call: TRBJ2-3
d_call: TRBD2

cdr3_aa: CAGTNLANYGYTF
cdr3_nt: TGTGCCGGGACAAACCTTGCTAACTATGGCTACACCTTC
clone_size: -
cdr3_length: 13
v_call: TRBV30
j_call: TRBJ1-2
d_call: -

cdr3_aa: CASKRGPNQPQHF
cdr3_nt: TGTGCCAGCAAGAGGGGCCCAAATCAGCCCCAGCATTTT
clone_size: -
cdr3_length: 13
v_call: TRBV6-1
j_call: TRBJ1-5
d_call: -

cdr3_aa: CASSREGGTQYF
cdr3_nt: TGTGCCAGCAGTCGGGAGGGGGGTACGCAGTATTTT
clone_size: few
cdr3_length: 12
v_call: TRBV6-5
j_call: TRBJ2-3
d_call: TRBD2

cdr3_aa: CASSVQGLNSPLHF
cdr3_nt: TGTGCCAGCAGCGTACAGGGCTTGAATTCACCCCTCCACTTT
clone_size: -
cdr3_length: 14
v_call: TRBV7-3
j_call: TRBJ1-6
d_call: -

cdr3_aa: CASTGGSRNQPQHF
cdr3_nt: TGTGCCAGCACAGGGGGCTCCAGGAATCAGCCCCAGCATTTT
clone_size: -
cdr3_length: 14
v_call: TRBV2
j_call: TRBJ1-5
d_call: TRBD1

cdr3_aa: CASSPDTIPRIYGYTF
cdr3_nt: TGTGCCAGCAGCCCGGACACCATCCCGCGGATATATGGCTACACCTTC
clone_size: few
cdr3_length: 16
v_call: TRBV7-2
j_call: TRBJ1-2
d_call: -